The next 3 T cell receptor beta chains were all read from a single sample in a study of blood T cell repertoires in COVID-19. Sequencing was performed with immunoSEQ multiplex PCR; in TCRdb, only in-frame clones are kept and a portion is missing. This table has roughly 200,000 clones, 90% appearing once. Specimen: peripheral blood. The receptor set was obtained from a man aged 50-60 years with acute or convalescent COVID-19.

In this sample, this clone turned up once. V is TRBV19 and J is TRBJ1-5; D is possibly TRBD1 (6 bases). Trimming took 2 bases from V and 2 from J, leaving 13 bases between them. CDR3 length: 16 residues. CDR1 LNHDA and CDR2 SQIVND come from the germline V gene (reference sequence). The CDR3 region is CASSIRQEVGNQPQHF. DNA of the CDR3: TGTGCCAGTAGTATACGACAGGAGGTTGGCAATCAGCCCCAGCATTTT.

The genes are TRBV28 and TRBJ2-1; 7 nucleotides align to TRBD2. With 2 bases clipped from V and 5 bases from J, the junction kept 9 bases outside the gene matches. The germline CDR1 and CDR2 sequences are MDHEN and SYDVKM. The CDR3 spans 16 residues. The CDR3 reads CASSLLGLAVNNEQFF. CDR3 nucleotide sequence: TGTGCCAGCAGTTTACTAGGGCTAGCGGTTAACAATGAGCAGTTCTTC.

In DNA form, the CDR3 reads TGTGCCAGCAGCTTTCAAGGGGAGGATGAAAAACTGTTTTTT. Translated, it gives CASSFQGEDEKLFF. The chain carries TRBV5-4 and TRBJ1-4, with D perhaps TRBD1 (5 bases). V shed 2 bases and J shed 6 bases, with 11 bases lying between them. The CDR3 totals 14 residues. Germline V gene sequence: CDR1 SGHNT, CDR2 YYREEE (reference sequence). Filled out from reference TRBV5-4 and TRBJ1-4, the complete variable domain reads ETGVTQSPTHLIKTRGQQVTLRCSSQSGHNTVSWYQQALGQGPQFIFQYYREEENGRGNFPPRFSGLQFPNYSSELNVNALELDDSALYLCASSFQGEDEKLFFGSGTQLSVL.